The TCR beta chain under discussion was sequenced for a study of tumour-infiltrating T cells in Burkitt lymphoma. Looking at the study overall: The Burkitt lymphoma cohort spanned all epidemiological subtypes.

General study points: Public clonotypes, several, appeared across numerous Burkitt lymphoma patients.

V dropped 2 bases and J dropped 3 bases, with 11 bases sitting between them. The CDR3 runs 13 residues. Germline CDR1 GTSNPN, CDR2 SVGIG (reference sequence). Note on this clone: Its antigen is not identified.

This table comes from immunoSEQ multiplex PCR, and its TCRdb copy is limited to in-frame clones, with some not included. The sample lists about 730 clones, about half occurring once. Material: tumor tissue. The rearrangement joins TRBV30 to TRBJ2-7; possibly TRBD1 or TRBD2 for D (6 bases each). The clonotype originates from a human donor with Burkitt lymphoma. The chain's CDR3 is CAWSIGGHYEQYF. DNA of the CDR3: TGTGCCTGGAGTATTGGGGGGCACTACGAGCAGTACTTC.